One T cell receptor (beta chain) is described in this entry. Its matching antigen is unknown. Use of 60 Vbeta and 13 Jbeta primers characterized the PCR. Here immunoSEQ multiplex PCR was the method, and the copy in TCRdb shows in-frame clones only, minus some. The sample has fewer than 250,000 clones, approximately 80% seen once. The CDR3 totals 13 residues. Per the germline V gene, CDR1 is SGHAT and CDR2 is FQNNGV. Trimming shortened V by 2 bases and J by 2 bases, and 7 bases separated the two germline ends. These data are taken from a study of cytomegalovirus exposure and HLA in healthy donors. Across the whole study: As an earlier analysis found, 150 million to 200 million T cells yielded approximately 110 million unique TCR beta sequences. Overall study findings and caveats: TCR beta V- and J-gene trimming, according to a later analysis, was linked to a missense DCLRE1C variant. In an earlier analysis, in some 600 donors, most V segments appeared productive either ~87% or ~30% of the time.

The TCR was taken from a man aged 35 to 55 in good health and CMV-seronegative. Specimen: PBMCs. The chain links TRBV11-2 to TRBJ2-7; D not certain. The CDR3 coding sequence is TGTGCCAGCAGCTTACCCCCAGCCTACGAGCAGTACTTC. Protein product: CASSLPPAYEQYF.